The rows below give T cell receptor beta chains drawn from one sample of a study of technical replicates of blood from a few donors. The table came from immunoSEQ multiplex PCR; TCRdb's copy has only in-frame clones and leaves some out. The profile shows 75,000 to 100,000 clones, 85% to 95% of them singletons. Material: T cells isolated from PBMCs. These receptors were obtained from a human donor in good health. Both conserved end residues are part of each CDR3. A D gene is named only where the DNA matches it firmly. Some rows have no size entry. The others give once, few or many, or a class for an expanded clone.

clone size: .; V gene: TRBV9; D gene: TRBD1; J gene: TRBJ2-3; CDR3 DNA: TGTGCCAGCAGCGCTTACGGACAGGGGGACACAACTAGCACAGATACGCAGTATTTT; CDR3 protein: CASSAYGQGDTTSTDTQYF
clone size: .; V gene: TRBV27; D gene: TRBD2; J gene: TRBJ2-7; CDR3 DNA: TGTGCCAGCACTAAGATCGGGACTAGCGGCTACGAGCAGTACTTC; CDR3 protein: CASTKIGTSGYEQYF
clone size: .; V gene: TRBV6-1; D gene: TRBD1; J gene: TRBJ1-1; CDR3 DNA: TGTGCCAGCAGTGCGACAGGGGGGAGAAGGAACACTGAAGCTTTCTTT; CDR3 protein: CASSATGGRRNTEAFF
clone size: .; V gene: TRBV29-1; D gene: .; J gene: TRBJ2-3; CDR3 DNA: TGCAGCGTACAGGGTGGAGATACGCAGTATTTT; CDR3 protein: CSVQGGDTQYF
clone size: .; V gene: TRBV7-2; D gene: .; J gene: TRBJ2-1; CDR3 DNA: TGTGCCAGCAGCTTAGGACGGGGAACCTACAATGAGCAGTTCTTC; CDR3 protein: CASSLGRGTYNEQFF
clone size: .; V gene: TRBV6-1; D gene: .; J gene: TRBJ1-3; CDR3 DNA: TGTGCCAGCAGGGAGCTAGGAACTGGAAACACCATATATTTT; CDR3 protein: CASRELGTGNTIYF
clone size: .; V gene: TRBV10-2; D gene: .; J gene: TRBJ2-7; CDR3 DNA: TGCGCCAGCAGAGGGGTTCTGGACGAGCAGTACTTC; CDR3 protein: CASRGVLDEQYF
clone size: .; V gene: TRBV13; D gene: TRBD1; J gene: TRBJ2-7; CDR3 DNA: TGTGCCAGCAGCTCACAGGGGCCCTACGAGCAGTACTTC; CDR3 protein: CASSSQGPYEQYF
clone size: .; V gene: TRBV5-1; D gene: .; J gene: TRBJ2-2; CDR3 DNA: TGCGCCAGCAGCTTGTTAGACACTCTCACCGGGGAGCTGTTTTTT; CDR3 protein: CASSLLDTLTGELFF
clone size: .; V gene: TRBV12-5; D gene: TRBD1; J gene: TRBJ2-5; CDR3 DNA: TGTGCTAGTGGTTTAAACCCGGGACAGGGGTCAGAGACCCAGTACTTC; CDR3 protein: CASGLNPGQGSETQYF
clone size: .; V gene: TRBV4-1; D gene: .; J gene: TRBJ2-1; CDR3 DNA: TGCGCCAGCAGCCAAGAGGGGCGGGGGCTTAACAATGAGCAGTTCTTC; CDR3 protein: CASSQEGRGLNNEQFF
clone size: .; V gene: TRBV27; D gene: TRBD1; J gene: TRBJ1-1; CDR3 DNA: TGTGCCAGCAGTTTAATAGGTGGGACAGGGGGCGTGAGTACTGAAGCTTTCTTT; CDR3 protein: CASSLIGGTGGVSTEAFF
clone size: .; V gene: TRBV5-6; D gene: TRBD1; J gene: TRBJ2-1; CDR3 DNA: TGTGCCAGCAGCTTGTTGATTTCCTGGACAGGGGGTAATGAGCAGTTCTTC; CDR3 protein: CASSLLISWTGGNEQFF
clone size: .; V gene: TRBV25-1; D gene: .; J gene: TRBJ2-7; CDR3 DNA: TGTGCCAGCAGTTCTTTTCGTGGTCCAGACTCCTACGAGCAGTACTTC; CDR3 protein: CASSSFRGPDSYEQYF
clone size: .; V gene: TRBV4-2; D gene: .; J gene: TRBJ2-1; CDR3 DNA: TGTGCCAGCAGCCAAGATCCCCTCGTCGACACCAATGAGCAGTTCTTC; CDR3 protein: CASSQDPLVDTNEQFF
clone size: .; V gene: TRBV11-3; D gene: TRBD2; J gene: TRBJ2-7; CDR3 DNA: TGTGCCAGCAGCGCTCGGGGGGGCCCCTACGAGCAGTACTTC; CDR3 protein: CASSARGGPYEQYF
clone size: .; V gene: TRBV4-1; D gene: .; J gene: TRBJ2-7; CDR3 DNA: TGCGCCAGCAGCCAAGAGGCCTACATAAACAGCGAGCAGTACTTC; CDR3 protein: CASSQEAYINSEQYF
clone size: .; V gene: TRBV10-3; D gene: .; J gene: TRBJ2-1; CDR3 DNA: TGTGCCATCAGTGAGTTAGATTTATTGAACAATGAGCAGTTCTTC; CDR3 protein: CAISELDLLNNEQFF
clone size: .; V gene: TRBV6-6; D gene: TRBD2; J gene: TRBJ2-7; CDR3 DNA: TGTGCCAGCAGTAAACTAGCGGGGCTCCCCAGCGAGCAGTACTTC; CDR3 protein: CASSKLAGLPSEQYF
clone size: .; V gene: TRBV25-1; D gene: .; J gene: TRBJ2-2; CDR3 DNA: TGTGCCAGCAGTGGCCAACAAACCGGGGAGCTGTTTTTT; CDR3 protein: CASSGQQTGELFF
clone size: .; V gene: TRBV11-3; D gene: TRBD2; J gene: TRBJ2-3; CDR3 DNA: TGTGCCAGCAGCACTAGCGGGACAAGCACAGATACGCAGTATTTT; CDR3 protein: CASSTSGTSTDTQYF
clone size: .; V gene: TRBV9; D gene: .; J gene: TRBJ2-7; CDR3 DNA: TGTGCCAGCAGCCCCCTCCCACAGGGATCCTACGAGCAGTACTTC; CDR3 protein: CASSPLPQGSYEQYF
clone size: .; V gene: TRBV15; D gene: .; J gene: TRBJ1-3; CDR3 DNA: TGTGCCACCAGGGAAGGTGGGGGCCTCTCTGGAAACACCATATATTTT; CDR3 protein: CATREGGGLSGNTIYF
clone size: .; V gene: TRBV7-9; D gene: TRBD1; J gene: TRBJ1-2; CDR3 DNA: TGTGCCAGCAGCTCGAGGACAGGGGGAAACTATGGCTACACCTTC; CDR3 protein: CASSSRTGGNYGYTF
clone size: .; V gene: TRBV28; D gene: TRBD1; J gene: TRBJ2-7; CDR3 DNA: TGTGCCATCAACAGGGGGGTTCCCTACGAGCAGTACTTC; CDR3 protein: CAINRGVPYEQYF
clone size: .; V gene: TRBV11-2; D gene: TRBD1; J gene: TRBJ1-2; CDR3 DNA: TGTGCCAGCAGCTCATCCGCGACAGGGGGTATTAGCTACACCTTC; CDR3 protein: CASSSSATGGISYTF
clone size: .; V gene: TRBV4-1; D gene: .; J gene: TRBJ1-5; CDR3 DNA: TGCGCCAGCAGCCCTGATCCCGGGACAACTTTGTGGCCCCAGCATTTT; CDR3 protein: CASSPDPGTTLWPQHF
clone size: .; V gene: TRBV10-3; D gene: TRBD1; J gene: TRBJ2-5; CDR3 DNA: TGTGCCATCAGAGCACAGGGGGTTCAAGAGACCCAGTACTTC; CDR3 protein: CAIRAQGVQETQYF
clone size: .; V gene: TRBV9; D gene: .; J gene: TRBJ2-7; CDR3 DNA: TGTGCCAGCAGCGTAGGCACATGGAGAGGTGATGGTTACGAGCAGTACTTC; CDR3 protein: CASSVGTWRGDGYEQYF
clone size: .; V gene: TRBV7-9; D gene: TRBD2; J gene: TRBJ2-1; CDR3 DNA: TGTGCCAGCAGCTCAGAGCTCGGAGCGGGGGGGCTCGATGAGCAGTTCTTC; CDR3 protein: CASSSELGAGGLDEQFF
clone size: .; V gene: TRBV7-9; D gene: TRBD2; J gene: TRBJ2-7; CDR3 DNA: TGTGCCAGCAGCTTACCGACTAGCGAACACCCCTACGAGCAGTACTTC; CDR3 protein: CASSLPTSEHPYEQYF
clone size: .; V gene: TRBV6-5; D gene: TRBD2; J gene: TRBJ2-1; CDR3 DNA: TGTGCCAGCAGTTCCGCCGACTTCGGGGGGGACAATGAGCAGTTCTTC; CDR3 protein: CASSSADFGGDNEQFF
clone size: .; V gene: TRBV29-1; D gene: .; J gene: TRBJ2-1; CDR3 DNA: TGCAGCGTTGAAGATTCTGCGAATTCCTACAATGAGCAGTTCTTC; CDR3 protein: CSVEDSANSYNEQFF
clone size: .; V gene: TRBV27; D gene: .; J gene: TRBJ2-7; CDR3 DNA: TGTGCCAGCAGTTTAAGCGTCGGCCGATCCTACGAGCAGTACTTC; CDR3 protein: CASSLSVGRSYEQYF
clone size: .; V gene: TRBV7-9; D gene: TRBD1; J gene: TRBJ1-1; CDR3 DNA: TGTGCCAGCAGCCAAAAGATACCCACAGGGGGCCTTCGCACTGAAGCTTTCTTT; CDR3 protein: CASSQKIPTGGLRTEAFF
clone size: .; V gene: TRBV13; D gene: .; J gene: TRBJ2-7; CDR3 DNA: TGTGCCAGCTCCTCAGGGTCCTACGAGCAGTACTTC; CDR3 protein: CASSSGSYEQYF
clone size: .; V gene: TRBV30; D gene: TRBD1; J gene: TRBJ2-7; CDR3 DNA: TGTGCCTGGAGCGGGGACAGAACCTACGAGCAGTACTTC; CDR3 protein: CAWSGDRTYEQYF
clone size: .; V gene: TRBV19; D gene: .; J gene: TRBJ1-2; CDR3 DNA: TGTGCCAGTAGGGACGACAGTGGACGTGGCTACACCTTC; CDR3 protein: CASRDDSGRGYTF
clone size: .; V gene: TRBV5-6; D gene: TRBD2; J gene: TRBJ2-3; CDR3 DNA: TGTGCCAGCAGCTTGGTTCTAGCGGGGGGGGGCACAGATACGCAGTATTTT; CDR3 protein: CASSLVLAGGGTDTQYF
clone size: .; V gene: TRBV5-6; D gene: TRBD1; J gene: TRBJ2-6; CDR3 DNA: TGTGCCAGCAGCCCGACGGCCGGGACAGCTGGGGCCAACGTCCTGACTTTC; CDR3 protein: CASSPTAGTAGANVLTF
clone size: once; V gene: TRBV29-1; D gene: TRBD2; J gene: TRBJ2-5; CDR3 DNA: TGCAGCGTTGTAGTGACTAGCGGGAGCGAGACCCAGTACTTC; CDR3 protein: CSVVVTSGSETQYF
clone size: .; V gene: TRBV11-2; D gene: TRBD2; J gene: TRBJ2-3; CDR3 DNA: TGTGCCAGCAGCCCAATAGCGGGGGGCACAGATACGCAGTATTTT; CDR3 protein: CASSPIAGGTDTQYF